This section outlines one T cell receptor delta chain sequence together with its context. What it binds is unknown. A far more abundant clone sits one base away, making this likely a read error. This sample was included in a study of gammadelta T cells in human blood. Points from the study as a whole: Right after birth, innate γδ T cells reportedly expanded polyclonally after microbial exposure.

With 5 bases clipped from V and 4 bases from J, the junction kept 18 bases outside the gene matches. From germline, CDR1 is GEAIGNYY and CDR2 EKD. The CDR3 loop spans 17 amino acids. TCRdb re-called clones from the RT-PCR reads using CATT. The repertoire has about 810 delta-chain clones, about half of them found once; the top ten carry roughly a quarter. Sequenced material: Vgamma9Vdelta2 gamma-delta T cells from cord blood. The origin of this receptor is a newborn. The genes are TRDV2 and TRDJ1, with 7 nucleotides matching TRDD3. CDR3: CACGGYGGRQYIDKLIF. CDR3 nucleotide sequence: TGTGCCTGTGGAGGATATGGGGGAAGACAGTACATCGATAAACTCATCTTT.